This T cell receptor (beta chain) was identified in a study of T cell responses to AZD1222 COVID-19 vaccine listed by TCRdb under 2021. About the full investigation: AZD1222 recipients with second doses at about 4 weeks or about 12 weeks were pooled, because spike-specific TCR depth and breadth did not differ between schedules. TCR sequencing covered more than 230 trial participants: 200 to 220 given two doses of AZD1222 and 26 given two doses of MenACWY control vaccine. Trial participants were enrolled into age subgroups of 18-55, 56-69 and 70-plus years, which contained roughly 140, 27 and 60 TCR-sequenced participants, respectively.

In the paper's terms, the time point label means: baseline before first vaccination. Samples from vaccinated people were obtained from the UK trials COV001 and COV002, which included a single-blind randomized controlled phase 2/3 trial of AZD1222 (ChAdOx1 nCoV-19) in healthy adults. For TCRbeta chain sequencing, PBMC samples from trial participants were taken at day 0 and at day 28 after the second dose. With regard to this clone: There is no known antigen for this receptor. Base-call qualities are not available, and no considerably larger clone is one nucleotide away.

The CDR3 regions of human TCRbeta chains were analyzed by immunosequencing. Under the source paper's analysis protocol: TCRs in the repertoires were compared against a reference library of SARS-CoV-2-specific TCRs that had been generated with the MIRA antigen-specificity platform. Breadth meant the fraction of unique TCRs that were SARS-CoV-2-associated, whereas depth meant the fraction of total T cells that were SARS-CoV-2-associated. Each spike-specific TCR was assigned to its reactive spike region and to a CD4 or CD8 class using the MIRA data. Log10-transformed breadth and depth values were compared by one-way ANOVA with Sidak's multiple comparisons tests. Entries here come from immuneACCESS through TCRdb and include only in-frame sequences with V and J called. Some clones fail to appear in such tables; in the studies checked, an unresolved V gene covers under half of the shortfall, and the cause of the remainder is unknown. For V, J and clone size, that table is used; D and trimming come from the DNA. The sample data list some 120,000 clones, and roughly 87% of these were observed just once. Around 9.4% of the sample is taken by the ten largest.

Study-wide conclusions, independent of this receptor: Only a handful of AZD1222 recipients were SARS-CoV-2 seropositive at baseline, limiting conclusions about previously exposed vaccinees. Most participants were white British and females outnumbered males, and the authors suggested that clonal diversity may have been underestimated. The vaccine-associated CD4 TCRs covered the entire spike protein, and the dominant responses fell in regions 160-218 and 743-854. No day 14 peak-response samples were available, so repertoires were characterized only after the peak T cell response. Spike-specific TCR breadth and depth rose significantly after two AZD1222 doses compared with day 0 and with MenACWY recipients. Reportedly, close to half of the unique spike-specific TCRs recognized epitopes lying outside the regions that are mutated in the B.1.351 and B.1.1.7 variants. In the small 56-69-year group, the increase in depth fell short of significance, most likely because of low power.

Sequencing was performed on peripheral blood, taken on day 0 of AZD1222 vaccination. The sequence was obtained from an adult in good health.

The bases are TGTGCCAGCTCCCGGTACAATGAGCAGTTCTTC. It encodes CASSRYNEQFF. The chain uses TRBV19 and TRBJ2-1, with no reliable assignment of the D segment. Looking up the germline V gene (reference sequence) yields CDR1 LNHDA and CDR2 SQIVND. The junction carries 7 bases between V and J, which are trimmed by 9 bases and 4 bases respectively. Taken from cysteine to phenylalanine, the CDR3 has 11 residues. The only DNA kept is the CDR3, 33 bases in frame from the first base.